Listed here are 24 T cell receptor beta chains from one sample, sequenced in a study of T cells in localized non-small cell lung cancer. TCRdb's table, derived via immunoSEQ multiplex PCR, lists solely in-frame clones and lacks some. The sample contains under 9,500 clones, roughly nine tenths of which appear only once. The sequenced sample was peripheral blood, obtained before any cancer treatment. The receptor set was obtained from a woman aged 35 to 70 with stage I squamous cell lung carcinoma.

The CDR3 DNA sequence: TGTGCCAGCAGCGTAGGAGCGGTTTTGTACCAAGAGACCCAGTACTTC. Its translation: CASSVGAVLYQETQYF. The rearrangement links TRBV9 to TRBJ2-5; the D gene is possibly TRBD2 (5 bases). The CDR3 is 16 amino acids. The V end lost 0 bases, the J end lost 0 bases, and 12 bases lay between the germline ends. Germline V gene data show CDR1 as SGDLS and CDR2 as YYNGEE.

The V call is TRBV11-2, the J call TRBJ1-3, with no clear D. From germline, CDR1 is SGHAT and CDR2 FQNNGV. V lost 6 bases and J 2 bases, leaving 11 bases between the germline ends. This CDR3 is 14 amino acids long. Here the CDR3 DNA reads TGTGCCAGCAGGCACGGGTTAACTGGAAACACCATATATTTT. Its translation is CASRHGLTGNTIYF. The full variable domain, with the rest looked up from reference TRBV11-2 and TRBJ1-3, is EAGVAQSPRYKIIEKRQSVAFWCNPISGHATLYWYQQILGQGPKLLIQFQNNGVVDDSQLPKDRFSAERLKGVDSTLKIQPAKLEDSAVYLCASRHGLTGNTIYFGEGSWLTVV.

V is TRBV6-6 and J is TRBJ1-5, with D perhaps TRBD1 (5 bases). V was clipped by 7 bases and J by 4 bases, with 11 bases between them. CDR1 MNHNY and CDR2 SVGAGI come from the germline V gene (reference sequence). There are 13 residues in the CDR3. CDR3 nucleotides: TGTGCCAGCATCAAAGACAGAAATCAGCCCCAGCATTTT. It yields the protein CASIKDRNQPQHF.

This sequence joins TRBV19 and TRBJ1-5; D might be TRBD1 (5 bases). The CDR3 is made up of 14 amino acids. CDR1 LNHDA and CDR2 SQIVND come from the germline V gene (reference sequence). V gave up 1 base and J gave up 3 bases, with 7 bases separating them. CDR3 sequence reads: CASSIARDNQPQHF. The DNA for the CDR3 is TGTGCCAGTAGTATAGCCAGGGACAATCAGCCCCAGCATTTT.

The chain has TRBV6-5 and TRBJ1-2; no reliable D call. CDR3 length: 13 residues. V was shortened by 5 bases and J by 8 bases, with 15 bases between the two germline ends. Germline assignment: CDR1 MNHEY and CDR2 SVGAGI. The CDR3 DNA is TGTGCCAGCAGTGTTCCCGGCAGGAGAGGCTACACCTTC. This sequence encodes CASSVPGRRGYTF.

The J gene is TRBJ2-7, the V gene TRBV5-1; 11 nucleotides agree with TRBD2. CDR1 and CDR2 from the germline V gene are SGHRS and YFSETQ. Losses at the gene ends were 4 bases for V and 6 bases for J; bases not matched to a gene: 12. The CDR3 is 16 amino acids. The CDR3 is CASSLSAGLAETEQYF. The DNA for the CDR3 is TGCGCCAGCAGCCTTTCTGCGGGACTAGCGGAAACCGAGCAGTACTTC.

The chain combines TRBV5-1 with TRBJ2-5; D might be TRBD1 (7 bases). The CDR3 sequence is 14 residues long. Trimming stripped 0 bases from V and 4 bases from J, with 10 bases between. Looked up from germline, CDR1 is SGHRS and CDR2 is YFSETQ. The CDR3 loop is CASSLGQGGETQYF. In DNA, the CDR3 is TGCGCCAGCAGCTTGGGACAGGGAGGAGAGACCCAGTACTTC.

J is TRBJ1-4 and V is TRBV4-1; 10 positions agree with TRBD1. The germline V gene has CDR1 MGHRA and CDR2 YSYEKL. Trimming removed 1 base from V and 6 bases from J; junction bases left unmatched: 2. There are 15 residues in the CDR3. The CDR3 nucleotides read TGCGCCAGCAGCCAAGTAGGGACAGGGGATGAAAAACTGTTTTTT. It is translated as CASSQVGTGDEKLFF.

This clone is a singleton in its sample. The V call is TRBV19, the J call TRBJ1-6; D is ambiguous. The length of the CDR3 is 14 residues. CDR1 is LNHDA, CDR2 SQIVND, per germline (reference sequence). The V gene lost 3 bases and the J gene lost 9 bases, with 12 bases spanning the gap. This CDR3 reads CASSMKGLGSPLHF. CDR3 sequence (DNA): TGTGCCAGTAGTATGAAGGGATTGGGTTCACCCCTCCACTTT.

This chain links TRBV5-1 with TRBJ1-1; D is unresolved. Trimming pared 6 bases from V and 1 base from J, leaving 13 bases between. Germline values: CDR1 SGHRS, CDR2 YFSETQ. This CDR3 is built from 14 residues. The CDR3 DNA reads as TGCGCCAGCAAGTACGCTGAGGGGAACACTGAAGCTTTCTTT. Translation gives CASKYAEGNTEAFF.

The gene calls are TRBV13 and TRBJ1-4, with TRBD1 matching 7 bases. Germline V CDR1 and CDR2: PRHDT, FYEKMQ (reference sequence). The CDR3 is made up of 15 amino acids. Trimming at V came to 5 bases and at J to 5 bases, leaving 8 bases not matched to a gene. CDR3 sequence: CASSRRTGGNEKLFF. For the CDR3, the DNA is TGTGCCAGCAGCAGACGGACAGGAGGAAATGAAAAACTGTTTTTT.

This clone turned up a few times. The chain uses TRBV2 and TRBJ1-1; no definite D call. Trimming removed 4 bases at V and 1 base at J, with 7 bases between. Germline V lookup: CDR1 SNHLY, CDR2 FYNNEI. The CDR3 totals 13 residues. The CDR3 here is CASSGQWNTEAFF. In DNA form, the CDR3 reads TGTGCCAGCAGTGGTCAGTGGAACACTGAAGCTTTCTTT.

This clone was counted once. J is TRBJ2-1 and V is TRBV6-4, with TRBD2 identical over 11 bases. With V trimmed by 5 bases and J by 4 bases, 4 bases remained unmatched. Germline CDR1 is MRHNA and CDR2 is SNTAGT. The CDR3 is 15 amino acids. For the CDR3, the DNA is TGTGCCAGCAGTCAACTAGCGGGGGAGTACAATGAGCAGTTCTTC. This codes for CASSQLAGEYNEQFF.

V gene TRBV7-2 combines with J gene TRBJ1-6; D call uncertain. CDR3 length equals 18 residues. V lost 3 bases and J lost 0, with 15 bases in between. The germline V gene encodes CDR1 SGHTA and CDR2 FQGNSA. The CDR3 region has the DNA TGTGCCAGCAGCTTCGACACAGATCCTAGCTCCTATAATTCACCCCTCCACTTT. Translated: CASSFDTDPSSYNSPLHF.

V gene TRBV12-5 combines with J gene TRBJ1-2; 7 bases map to TRBD1. Germline trimming cut 3 bases from V and 6 bases from J; bases unmatched to any gene: 10. The CDR3 has 15 amino acids. CDR1 LGHNT and CDR2 FRNRAP come from the germline V gene. CDR3 bases: TGTGCTAGTGGTTTTTCGACAGGGCGAGGTGATGGCTACACCTTC. Protein: CASGFSTGRGDGYTF. Together with reference TRBV12-5 and TRBJ1-2, the CDR3 gives the full variable domain: DARVTQTPRHKVTEMGQEVTMRCQPILGHNTVFWYRQTMMQGLELLAYFRNRAPLDDSGMPKDRFSAEMPDATLATLKIQPSEPRDSAVYFCASGFSTGRGDGYTFGSGTRLTVV.

This clone occurred once. V is TRBV19 and J is TRBJ1-5, with D maybe TRBD1 (6 bases). Germline V gene data show CDR1 as LNHDA and CDR2 as SQIVND (reference sequence). Trimming took off 6 bases at V and 3 bases at J, with 18 bases between the two ends. This CDR3 comprises 16 residues. In nucleotides, the CDR3 is TGTGCCAGTAGCATGACACAGGGAGTGCACAATCAGCCCCAGCATTTT. Encoded protein: CASSMTQGVHNQPQHF.

CDR3 region: CSVGRELNTEAFF. CDR3 nucleotides: TGCAGCGTTGGTCGGGAGTTGAACACTGAAGCTTTCTTT. The rearrangement links TRBV29-1 to TRBJ1-1, with unresolved D. Deletions cut 4 bases from V and 0 bases from J, with 9 bases between. The CDR3 contains 13 residues. The germline V gene encodes CDR1 SQVTM and CDR2 ANQGSEA.

This chain uses TRBV27 with TRBJ1-2; D perhaps matches TRBD1 (5 bases). This CDR3 has 15 amino acids. CDR1 and CDR2 (germline): MNHEY, SMNVEV (reference sequence). Between the trimmed V and J ends, which lost 5 bases and 6 bases, there was a span of 19 bases. The CDR3 region is CASSLYRGAGDGYTF. CDR3 nucleotide sequence: TGTGCCAGCAGTCTTTATCGGGGCGCGGGGGATGGCTACACCTTC.

The V call is TRBV6-1, the J call TRBJ1-5; D might be TRBD1 (5 bases). Germline CDR1 reads MNHNS; CDR2 reads SASEGT. The V and J ends lost 4 bases and 5 bases respectively, with 9 bases between them. The CDR3 sequence is 13 residues long. The CDR3 sequence: CASSGGSYQPQHF. The CDR3 DNA reads TGTGCCAGCAGTGGGGGGAGTTATCAGCCCCAGCATTTT.

The DNA of the CDR3 is TGTGCCAGAAGCTACTCGAGGGGCTATTATGGCTACACCTTC. Translating gives CARSYSRGYYGYTF. J is TRBJ1-2 and V is TRBV7-5. TRBV7-5 is classified as a pseudogene. The CDR3 runs 14 residues.

CDR3 nucleotide sequence: TGTGCCAGCAGCTATTCCGAGATAGCTGAAGCTTTCTTT. It translates to CASSYSEIAEAFF. The chain combines TRBV6-5 with TRBJ1-1; D is uncertain. Trimming stripped 6 bases from V and 6 bases from J, with 14 bases between. Germline assignment: CDR1 MNHEY and CDR2 SVGAGI. This CDR3 is built from 13 residues.

This sequence joins TRBV29-1 and TRBJ2-1; 15 bases map to TRBD2. The length of the CDR3 is 14 residues. After removal of 7 bases from V and 4 bases from J, the junction contained 2 bases not matched to a gene. Germline assignment: CDR1 SQVTM and CDR2 ANQGSEA. The chain's CDR3 is CSAGLAGGYNEQFF. In nucleotides, the CDR3 is TGCAGCGCGGGACTAGCGGGGGGTTACAATGAGCAGTTCTTC.

This rearrangement joins TRBV18 to TRBJ2-1; D uncertain. The CDR3 sequence is 14 residues long. CDR1 is KGHSH and CDR2 is LQKENI in the germline V gene. Trimming pared 3 bases from V and 3 bases from J, leaving 9 bases between. The DNA of the CDR3 is TGTGCCAGCTCACCCCCTTTAGGCTACAATGAGCAGTTCTTC. Amino acids: CASSPPLGYNEQFF. Looking up the rest from reference TRBV18 and TRBJ2-1 gives the full variable domain: NAGVMQNPRHLVRRRGQEARLRCSPMKGHSHVYWYRQLPEEGLKFMVYLQKENIIDESGMPKERFSAEFPKEGPSILRIQQVVRGDSAAYFCASSPPLGYNEQFFGPGTRLTVL.

V usage is TRBV15 and J usage is TRBJ2-6, with 8 bases lining up with TRBD1. Germline V gene data show CDR1 as LNHNV and CDR2 as YYDKDF (reference sequence). The CDR3 extends over 19 amino acids. J was trimmed by 0 bases and V by 1 base; bases with no gene match: 8. CDR3 protein: CATSRATGVFISGANVLTF. CDR3 DNA: TGTGCCACCAGCAGAGCGACAGGGGTGTTCATCTCTGGGGCCAACGTCCTGACTTTC.